Each of the 8 T cell receptor beta chains below was sequenced from the same sample in a study of cytomegalovirus exposure and HLA in healthy donors. Both 60 Vbeta primers and 13 Jbeta primers went into the PCR. TCRdb's copy holds only in-frame clones and misses some; the assay was immunoSEQ multiplex PCR. This table lists more than 140,000 clones. The sequenced sample consisted of PBMCs. The receptors come from a woman younger than 35 in good health and CMV-seronegative.

The chain employs TRBV30 and TRBJ1-1, with a weak D call TRBD1 (6 bases). In germline, CDR1 is GTSNPN, CDR2 SVGIG (reference sequence). Trimming left V 2 bases short and J 2 bases short, with 24 bases between. The CDR3 is 18 amino acids. CDR3 DNA sequence: TGTGCCTGGAGTAGGTTTTCTATTAGGGGGGGCCTAAACACTGAAGCTTTCTTT. Its protein product is CAWSRFSIRGGLNTEAFF.

The V gene is TRBV5-4, the J gene TRBJ1-2, with 9 bases matching TRBD1. The CDR3 totals 15 residues. Looked up from germline, CDR1 is SGHNT and CDR2 is YYREEE (reference sequence). V trimming: 1 base; J trimming: 3 bases; junction bases outside the gene matches: 4. The CDR3 loop is CASSLPGQGDYGYTF. CDR3 DNA sequence: TGTGCCAGCAGCTTGCCGGGACAGGGTGACTATGGCTACACCTTC.

This sequence joins TRBV9 and TRBJ2-1, with D perhaps TRBD2 (6 bases). This CDR3 comprises 14 residues. From germline, CDR1 is SGDLS and CDR2 YYNGEE. The ends were cut back, 2 bases at V and 7 bases at J, with 13 bases in the middle. This CDR3 reads CASSVRDWPNEQFF. In DNA form, the CDR3 reads TGTGCCAGCAGCGTCCGGGACTGGCCTAATGAGCAGTTCTTC.

The chain links TRBV9 to TRBJ2-7, with D possibly being TRBD2 (6 bases). This CDR3 spans 14 amino acids. V shed 0 bases and J shed 2 bases, with 9 bases lying between them. The germline V gene has CDR1 SGDLS and CDR2 YYNGEE. CDR3 sequence: CASSVGDSTYEQYF. Written as DNA, the CDR3 is TGTGCCAGCAGCGTAGGGGACTCTACCTACGAGCAGTACTTC.

This sequence joins TRBV9 and TRBJ2-5; D may be TRBD1 (6 bases). Germline V gives CDR1 SGDLS, CDR2 YYNGEE. The V and J ends lost 3 bases and 4 bases respectively, with 19 bases between them. The CDR3 sequence is 16 residues long. CDR3 nucleotide sequence: TGTGCCAGCAGCGGTCCCACAGGGTCGAATGGAGAGACCCAGTACTTC. Its translation is CASSGPTGSNGETQYF.

V and J are TRBV11-3 and TRBJ2-7, with 8 bases fitting TRBD2. V shed 4 bases and J 3 bases; nucleotides not matched to a gene: 8. The CDR3 sequence is 15 residues long. The germline gives CDR1 SGHNT, CDR2 YENEEA. The CDR3: CASSSAGGRFYEQYV. The CDR3 bases are TGTGCCAGCAGCTCCGCGGGAGGCCGTTTCTACGAGCAGTACGTC.

This rearrangement joins TRBV9 to TRBJ2-1, with 8 bases fitting TRBD2. CDR3 length equals 14 residues. The V gene's germline CDR1 is SGDLS and CDR2 YYNGEE. V lost 0 bases, J lost 6 bases, and 2 bases stayed unmatched. The CDR3 is CASSVAGRANEQFF. The CDR3 bases are TGTGCCAGCAGCGTAGCCGGGAGGGCCAATGAGCAGTTCTTC.

The genes are TRBV4-1 and TRBJ2-3; D gene uncertain. In germline, CDR1 is MGHRA, CDR2 YSYEKL. Trimming removed 1 base from V and 6 bases from J, with 14 bases in between. This CDR3 has 15 amino acids. CDR3 sequence reads: CASSQGSLGADTQYF. CDR3 nucleotides: TGCGCCAGCAGCCAAGGTAGCCTCGGCGCTGATACGCAGTATTTT.